The sequence of this TCR beta chain was determined in a study of shared clonotypes between healthy human individuals. Germline CDR1 is SNHLY and CDR2 is FYNNEI. V dropped 6 bases and J dropped 4 bases, with 11 bases sitting between them. This CDR3 has 13 amino acids. Measured with immunoSEQ multiplex PCR; TCRdb has only the in-frame clones, and not every one. In the table there are 2 million to 2.5 million clones, nearly 97% of which are singletons. The sample comprised naive CD4+ T cells sorted from blood. The subset denotes: CD45RA+ positively selected. This rearrangement joins TRBV2 to TRBJ2-3; D is unresolved. The receptor comes from a man in his late teens or twenties in good health. The CDR3 sequence: CASRQDVPDTQYF. In DNA form, the CDR3 reads TGTGCCAGCAGGCAGGACGTACCAGATACGCAGTATTTT.